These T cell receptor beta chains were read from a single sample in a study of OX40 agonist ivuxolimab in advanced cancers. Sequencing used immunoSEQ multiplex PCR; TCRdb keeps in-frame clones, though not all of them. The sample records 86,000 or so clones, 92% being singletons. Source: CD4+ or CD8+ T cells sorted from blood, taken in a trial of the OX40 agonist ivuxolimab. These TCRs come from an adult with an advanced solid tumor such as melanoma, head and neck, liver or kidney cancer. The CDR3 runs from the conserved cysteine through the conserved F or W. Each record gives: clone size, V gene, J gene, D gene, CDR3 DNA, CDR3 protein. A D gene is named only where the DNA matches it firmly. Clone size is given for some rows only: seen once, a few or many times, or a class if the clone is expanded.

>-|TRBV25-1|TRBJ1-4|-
TGTGCCAGCAGTCCCTCTCCGGGCCGGGAGTTTGAGGAAAAACTGTTTTTT
CASSPSPGREFEEKLFF
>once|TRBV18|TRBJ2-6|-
TGTGCCAGCTCCCGACGAACCGGGACCACTGTCCCATCGGGGGCCAACGTCCTGACTTTC
CASSRRTGTTVPSGANVLTF
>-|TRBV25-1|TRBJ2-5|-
TGTGCCAGCAGTCCCGGGACCACCTCCAACCAAGAGACCCAGTACTTC
CASSPGTTSNQETQYF
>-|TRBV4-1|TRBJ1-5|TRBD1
TGCGCCAGCAGCCAAGTCGCAGGGGGCTCGGGAAATCAGCCCCAGCATTTT
CASSQVAGGSGNQPQHF
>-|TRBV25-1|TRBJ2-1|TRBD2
TGTGCCAGCAGTGAATCGGGCGGGGGGTACCGTCCGGATGAGCAGTTCTTC
CASSESGGGYRPDEQFF
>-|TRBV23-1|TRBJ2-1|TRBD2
TGCGCCAGCAGTCACCCATTTCTTCTAGCGGGAGGGGGGATTCTTTACAATGAGCAGTTCTTC
CASSHPFLLAGGGILYNEQFF
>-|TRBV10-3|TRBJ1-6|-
TGTGCCATCAGTGAGCCTAGAGGTCCGGATAATTCACCCCTCCACTTT
CAISEPRGPDNSPLHF
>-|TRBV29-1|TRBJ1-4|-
TGCAGCGTGGACGCCGGAGGATGGGGTGAAAAACTGTTTTTT
CSVDAGGWGEKLFF
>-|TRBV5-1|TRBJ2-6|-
TGCGCCAGCAGCTTGGAGGAGGGGTTAGGGGCCAACGTCCTGACTTTC
CASSLEEGLGANVLTF
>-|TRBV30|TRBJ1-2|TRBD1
TGTGCCTGGAGTCAACAGGGGAACTATGGCTACACCTTC
CAWSQQGNYGYTF
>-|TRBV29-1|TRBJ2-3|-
TGCAGCGTTGAAATCTCTAGCACAGATACGCAGTATTTT
CSVEISSTDTQYF